Listed below are T cell receptor beta chains from one sample, sequenced in a study of blood T cell repertoires in COVID-19. TCRdb's table, derived via immunoSEQ multiplex PCR, lists solely in-frame clones and lacks some. The table records around 620,000 clones, 85% to 90% of them present only once. Material for sequencing was peripheral blood. These receptors were collected from a woman between 18 and 29 years old with acute or convalescent COVID-19. Both conserved end residues are part of each CDR3. A D gene is named only where the DNA matches it firmly. Size tells how often a clone was seen (once, few, many) or the class of an expanded clone, and some rows leave it out.

>TRBV29-1|TRBD1|TRBJ1-1|NA
TGCAGCGATGGGGCAGGGGGGCTGACTGAAGCTTTCTTT
CSDGAGGLTEAFF
>TRBV11-2|TRBD2|TRBJ2-1|NA
TGTGCCAGCAGCTTAGCCCTCCTGGGACTACCAAATGAGCAGTTCTTC
CASSLALLGLPNEQFF
>TRBV5-1|TRBD2|TRBJ2-1|NA
TGCGCCAGCAGCTTGTATCGGGGGGTTTCCTACAATGAGCAGTTCTTC
CASSLYRGVSYNEQFF
>TRBV2|TRBD1|TRBJ1-2|NA
TGTGCCAGCAGTGAAAGGGGGCAAACTGGCTACACCTTC
CASSERGQTGYTF
>TRBV19|TRBD1|TRBJ1-2|NA
TGTGCCAGTAGTACACCCGGGACAGCCTATGGCTACACCTTC
CASSTPGTAYGYTF
>TRBV18|NA|TRBJ2-7|NA
TGTGCCAGCTCCAGTGGGGGGGCCGACTCCTACGAGCAGTACTTC
CASSSGGADSYEQYF
>TRBV15|TRBD2|TRBJ2-1|once
TGTGCCACCAGCAGGGGACTAGCGGGGGCTGGGGAGCAGTTCTTC
CATSRGLAGAGEQFF
>TRBV28|TRBD1|TRBJ1-6|few
TGTGCCAGCAGCATGCCCGGTCGGGACAGGGGGGATTCACCCCTCCACTTT
CASSMPGRDRGDSPLHF
>TRBV19|NA|TRBJ2-2|NA
TGTGCCAGTACGGTGACAGATAGGAACACCGGGGAGCTGTTTTTT
CASTVTDRNTGELFF
>TRBV24-1|TRBD1|TRBJ2-2|NA
TGTGCCACTATGGGACAGAGGAACACCGGGGAGCTGTTTTTT
CATMGQRNTGELFF
>TRBV9|TRBD2|TRBJ2-1|NA
TGTGCCAGCAGCGTAGCGGTTGGGTTCAGGCGGGGGGAAACCTACAATGAGCAGTTCTTC
CASSVAVGFRRGETYNEQFF
>TRBV7-2|TRBD2|TRBJ2-3|NA
TGTGCCAGCAGCTCCACATCTAGCGGGGCCCGAGATACGCAGTATTTT
CASSSTSSGARDTQYF
>TRBV7-2|TRBD1|TRBJ1-1|few
TGTGCCAGCAGCTTAAGCGGGACAGGGTATATGACTGAAGCTTTCTTT
CASSLSGTGYMTEAFF
>TRBV18|NA|TRBJ2-1|NA
TGTGCCAGCTCCCCGCTCGAAGGGAGCTCCTACAATGAGCAGTTCTTC
CASSPLEGSSYNEQFF
>TRBV19|TRBD1|TRBJ2-2|NA
TGTGCCAGTAGTATAGTCCCGGGACAGGGGACCGGGGAGCTGTTTTTT
CASSIVPGQGTGELFF
>TRBV2|NA|TRBJ1-2|NA
TGTGCCAGCAGTGAAAGTCCCCTCGGCTATGGCTACACCTTC
CASSESPLGYGYTF
>TRBV30|NA|TRBJ1-5|once
TGTGCCTGGGCTAGGGGCAGCAATAGCAATCAGCCCCAGCATTTT
CAWARGSNSNQPQHF
>TRBV7-2|NA|TRBJ1-3|NA
TGTGCCAGCAGCTTTAGCGGGGATTTTGGAAACACCATATATTTT
CASSFSGDFGNTIYF
>TRBV10-3|TRBD2|TRBJ2-1|NA
TGTGCCATCGCGGGACTAGCGGGGTATGAGCAGTTCTTC
CAIAGLAGYEQFF
>TRBV4-1|TRBD1|TRBJ1-3|NA
TGCGCCAGCAGCCAGGGGCAGAGGGGGCAAAACACCATATATTTT
CASSQGQRGQNTIYF
>TRBV7-6|NA|TRBJ2-7|NA
TGTGCCAGCAGCTTAGGCCGCGGGACAGACACCTACGAGCAGTACTTC
CASSLGRGTDTYEQYF
>TRBV19|TRBD1|TRBJ2-1|NA
TGTGCCAGTAGTTCTGGGACAGGGGGCTTTGAGCAGTTCTTC
CASSSGTGGFEQFF
>TRBV23-1|NA|TRBJ1-2|NA
TGCGCCAGCAGTCAAGCCAGACAGAAAGCTAACTATGGCTACACCTTC
CASSQARQKANYGYTF
>TRBV24-1|NA|TRBJ1-5|NA
TGTGCCACCAGTGATTTCGGTCAGCCCCAGCATTTT
CATSDFGQPQHF
>TRBV6-1|TRBD1|TRBJ1-1|NA
TGTGCCAGCAGTGAAATCAGGGGGCTTTATGCTTTCTTT
CASSEIRGLYAFF
>TRBV14|TRBD2|TRBJ2-1|NA
TGTGCCAGCTCTCCAGGGCTAGCGGGGGGCTCCTACAATGAGCAGTTCTTC
CASSPGLAGGSYNEQFF